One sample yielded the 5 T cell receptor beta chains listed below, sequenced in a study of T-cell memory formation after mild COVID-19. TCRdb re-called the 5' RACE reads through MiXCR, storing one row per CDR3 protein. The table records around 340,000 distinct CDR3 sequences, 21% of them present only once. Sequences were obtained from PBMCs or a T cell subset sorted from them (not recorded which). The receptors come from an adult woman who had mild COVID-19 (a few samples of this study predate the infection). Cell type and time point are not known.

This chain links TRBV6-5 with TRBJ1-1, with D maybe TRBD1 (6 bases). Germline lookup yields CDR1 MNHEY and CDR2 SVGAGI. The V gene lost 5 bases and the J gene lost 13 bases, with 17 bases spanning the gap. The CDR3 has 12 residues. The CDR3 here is CASSPGGGSVFF. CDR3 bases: TGTGCCAGCAGTCCCGGGGGGGGCTCAGTTTTCTTT.

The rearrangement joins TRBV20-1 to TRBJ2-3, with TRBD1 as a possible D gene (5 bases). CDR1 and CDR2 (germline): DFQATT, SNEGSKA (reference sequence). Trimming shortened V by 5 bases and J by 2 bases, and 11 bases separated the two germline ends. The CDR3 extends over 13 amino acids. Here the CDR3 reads CSAPRAPTDTQYF. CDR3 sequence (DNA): TGCAGTGCTCCCAGGGCCCCCACAGATACGCAGTATTTT.

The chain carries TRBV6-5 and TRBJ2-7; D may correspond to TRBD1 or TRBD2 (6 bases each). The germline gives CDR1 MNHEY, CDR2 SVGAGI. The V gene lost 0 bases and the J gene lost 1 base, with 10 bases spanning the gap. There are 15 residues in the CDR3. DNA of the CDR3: TGTGCCAGCAGTTACTCGGAGGGGGTTTCCTACGAGCAGTACTTC. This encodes CASSYSEGVSYEQYF.

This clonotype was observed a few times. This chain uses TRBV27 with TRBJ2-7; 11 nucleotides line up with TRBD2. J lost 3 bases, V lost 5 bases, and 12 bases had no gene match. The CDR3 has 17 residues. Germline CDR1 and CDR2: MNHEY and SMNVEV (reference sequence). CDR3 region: CASSPRGTSGAFYEQYF. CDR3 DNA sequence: TGTGCCAGCAGTCCTCGAGGGACTAGCGGAGCCTTCTACGAGCAGTACTTC.

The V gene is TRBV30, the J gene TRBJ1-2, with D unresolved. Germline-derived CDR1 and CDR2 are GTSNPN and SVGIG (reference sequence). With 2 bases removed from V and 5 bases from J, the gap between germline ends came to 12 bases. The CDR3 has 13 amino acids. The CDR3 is CAWSTQALYGYTF. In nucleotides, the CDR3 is TGTGCCTGGAGTACGCAGGCCCTTTATGGCTACACCTTC.